The T cell receptor beta chain under discussion was sequenced for a study of blood T cell repertoires in COVID-19. Overall study context: There were acute and convalescent COVID-19 samples, and they came from the United States, Italy and Spain.

In the source study's methods: Researchers report that nucleated cell counts were estimated from reference gene primer amplification. Data came from immunoSEQ multiplex PCR; TCRdb stores just in-frame clones and leaves some out. D and trimming come from the DNA, and the V and J calls and clone size come from that table. The table includes tens of thousands of clones, roughly 82% detected once. CDR3 length: 11 residues. The germline CDR1 and CDR2 sequences are SQVTM and ANQGSEA. V dropped 5 bases and J dropped 10; count of bases not matched to a gene: 5. This clone has a single count. The sample taken for sequencing was peripheral blood. The source is a man aged 45 to 65 with active or convalescent COVID-19. This rearrangement joins TRBV29-1 to TRBJ2-5, with 9 bases lining up with TRBD1. Here the CDR3 reads CSVWTGDVQYF. The CDR3 nucleotides are TGCAGCGTTTGGACAGGGGATGTCCAGTACTTC. The full variable domain, completed using reference TRBV29-1 and TRBJ2-5, is SAVISQKPSRDICQRGTSLTIQCQVDSQVTMMFWYRQQPGQSLTLIATANQGSEATYESGFVIDKFPISRPNLTFSTLTVSNMSPEDSSIYLCSVWTGDVQYFGPGTRLLVL.